This TCR beta chain was retrieved from a study of blood T cell repertoires in COVID-19. Study-wide background: PBMCs, B-cell-depleted T cells, or T cells were the source of the cDNA or gDNA that made up the material.

Participants were aged about 18 to 100 years from around 26 US areas. Membership in each cohort depended on participant-reported clinical history. The CDR3 runs 15 residues. Germline V gene data show CDR1 as ENHRY and CDR2 as SYGVKD. Trimming cost V 6 bases and J 10 bases; bases outside gene matches: 15. Methods used by the authors: Reference gene primers were amplified, and this amplification served to estimate nucleated cell counts. Profiled with immunoSEQ multiplex PCR; TCRdb holds only in-frame clones, not every one. V, J and clone size are taken as reported in that table, and D and trimming were inferred from the DNA itself. Of almost 250,000 clones listed, around 89% are singletons.

Specimen: PBMCs or T cells enriched from blood (not recorded which). This TCR derives from a woman aged 25 to 45 who had recovered from COVID-19. The chain couples TRBV10-3 to TRBJ1-3; 7 bases fit TRBD1. This CDR3 reads CAIRPGQSVAGTIYF. CDR3 DNA sequence: TGTGCCATCAGGCCGGGACAGAGCGTCGCGGGGACCATATATTTT.